The 7 T cell receptor beta chains in this list originate from one sample, sequenced in a study of blood T cell repertoires in COVID-19. Sequenced by immunoSEQ multiplex PCR; TCRdb stores in-frame clones only, minus some. The sample shows around 200,000 clones, 86% of them seen only once. The sample consisted of peripheral blood. The receptor set was obtained from a woman older than 75 in a cohort sampled during active or convalescent COVID-19.

The gene calls are TRBV12-3 or TRBV12-4 and TRBJ1-1; no clear D. This CDR3 spans 12 amino acids. V was trimmed by 7 bases and J by 1 base, leaving 7 bases between them. The CDR3 is CASIGRNTEAFF. DNA of the CDR3: TGTGCCAGCATTGGTAGGAACACTGAAGCTTTCTTT.

The V gene is TRBV5-4, the J gene TRBJ2-1; 8 bases agree with TRBD1. Trimming cost V 0 bases and J 8 bases; bases outside gene matches: 7. The germline V gene encodes CDR1 SGHNT and CDR2 YYREEE (reference sequence). The CDR3 is made up of 15 amino acids. As DNA, the CDR3 is TGTGCCAGCAGCTTGGTGCAGGGGGCTTCGGATGAGCAGTTCTTC. Its translation: CASSLVQGASDEQFF. The complete variable domain, with remaining parts taken from reference TRBV5-4 and TRBJ2-1, reads ETGVTQSPTHLIKTRGQQVTLRCSSQSGHNTVSWYQQALGQGPQFIFQYYREEENGRGNFPPRFSGLQFPNYSSELNVNALELDDSALYLCASSLVQGASDEQFFGPGTRLTVL.

This clone occurred a few times. The rearrangement uses TRBV3-1 (or the pseudogene TRBV3-2) and TRBJ1-1; TRBD1 might be the D (5 bases). The germline V gene encodes CDR1 LGHDT and CDR2 YNNKEL (reference sequence). This CDR3 is built from 15 residues. The ends were cut back, 0 bases at V and 1 base at J, with 9 bases in the middle. Written as DNA, the CDR3 is TGTGCCAGCAGCCAAGATGTAAGGGGGAACACTGAAGCTTTCTTT. Residues: CASSQDVRGNTEAFF.

The chain links TRBV18 to TRBJ1-1; 7 positions match TRBD1. V was pared by 2 bases and J by 0 bases, with 3 bases of the junction left unmatched. The germline gives CDR1 KGHSH, CDR2 LQKENI. CDR3 size: 15 residues. The CDR3 DNA reads TGTGCCAGCTCACCAAGTGGGACAGTGAACACTGAAGCTTTCTTT. This encodes CASSPSGTVNTEAFF.

The V call is TRBV29-1, the J call TRBJ2-7, with unresolved D. V was trimmed by 0 bases and J by 2 bases, leaving 8 bases between them. The CDR3 spans 13 residues. From germline, CDR1 is SQVTM and CDR2 ANQGSEA. CDR3 sequence reads: CSVEDHGAYEQYV. For the CDR3, the DNA is TGCAGCGTTGAAGATCACGGAGCCTACGAGCAGTACGTC.

This sequence joins TRBV28 and TRBJ2-1; 7 positions agree with TRBD2. The V gene end was trimmed by 3 bases and the J gene end by 7 bases; junction bases not matched to a gene: 6. Germline-derived CDR1 and CDR2 are MDHEN and SYDVKM. The CDR3 has 14 amino acids. The CDR3 reads CASSFGGGKNEQFF. As DNA, the CDR3 is TGTGCCAGCAGTTTTGGGGGGGGGAAGAATGAGCAGTTCTTC.

The chain couples TRBV2 to TRBJ1-2; TRBD1 aligns across 8 bases. V lost 3 bases to trimming and J lost 4 bases; unmatched junction nucleotides: 7. The germline V gene has CDR1 SNHLY and CDR2 FYNNEI. CDR3 length: 15 amino acids. The CDR3 reads CASSEVRGQIYGYTF. The CDR3 DNA reads as TGTGCCAGCAGTGAGGTCAGGGGGCAAATCTATGGCTACACCTTC.